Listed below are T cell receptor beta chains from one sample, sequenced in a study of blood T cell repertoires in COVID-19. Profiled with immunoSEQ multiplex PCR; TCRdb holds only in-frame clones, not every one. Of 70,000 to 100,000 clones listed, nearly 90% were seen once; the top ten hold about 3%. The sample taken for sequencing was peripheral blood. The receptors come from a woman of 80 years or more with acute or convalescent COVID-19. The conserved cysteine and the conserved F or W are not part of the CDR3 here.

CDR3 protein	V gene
ASSLGQTNTGELF	TRBV4-2
ASSVGGGGNTIY	TRBV2
ASSPGLVVNEQF	TRBV6-5
ASISSGNQPQH	TRBV28
ASSPAPDRGPYEQY	TRBV5-6
ASRPDRAGGYT	TRBV6-5
ASSEQVSDTQY	TRBV7-3
ASSLGAGTEAF	TRBV5-1
ASSEDRKETQY	TRBV6-1
ASSQETGNRHEQY	TRBV18
ASRRDRVTEAF	TRBV6-5
ASSLAGGWETQY	TRBV7-3
ASSKNLGGYEQY	TRBV6-5
ASRTGGTEKLF	TRBV4-2
ASSQDPTTSGRSGTQY	TRBV4-2
ASSLVTGSYLTTMNTEAF	TRBV7-8
ASSPLEVRETGELF	TRBV18
ASSLEQGPLPLH	TRBV11-3
SAITGTEQY	TRBV20-1
ASSYSHRVGEQY	TRBV6-6
ASSLGGVSYNEQF	TRBV11-3
ASSPRLVSDEQF	TRBV11-3
ASSGTSAYNEQF	TRBV7-9